This entry concerns a single T cell receptor beta chain. Its matching antigen is unknown. V was clipped by 8 bases and J by 7 bases; unmatched bases: 4. The CDR3 loop spans 13 amino acids. Germline CDR1 SNHLY, CDR2 FYNNEI. Time point reported: late sampling 161 to 241 days after vaccination in a few convalescent patients. The data stem from a study of vaccination and CD4 T cells after COVID-19. Across the whole study: Every participant was given two doses of BNT162b2 or mRNA-1273 vaccine.

TCRdb fed the PCR reads into MiXCR, producing one record per CDR3 protein. The repertoire holds 35,000 to 45,000 distinct CDR3 sequences, with 36% as singletons. Study-wide results and caveats: 304 of 307 vaccine-specific clones from convalescent patients were spike mono-reactive.

Sequenced here: CD4+ T cells from blood, sampled about 7 months after SARS-CoV-2 vaccination. The source of this sequence is a human donor who had recovered from COVID-19. V and J are TRBV2 and TRBJ1-6; 8 bases fit TRBD1. DNA for the CDR3: TGTGCCAGCGGGGACAGGAGAAATTCACCCCTCCACTTT. Translating gives CASGDRRNSPLHF.